A single sample gave rise to the 29 T cell receptor beta chains below, sequenced in a study of CD8 T cells in ankylosing spondylitis. Whole-study results and caveats: Ankylosing spondylitis blood seemed to carry a telltale TCR beta motif made of several highly homologous variants.

MiXCR was run by TCRdb on the 5' RACE reads, yielding one entry per CDR3 protein. The repertoire holds under 850,000 distinct CDR3 sequences, with around a fifth as singletons. Their antigens remain unidentified. The sample comprised blood, either unsorted or a sorted T cell fraction (not recorded which). The receptors were gathered from a male donor with ankylosing spondylitis.

V usage is TRBV7-2 and J usage is TRBJ1-2; D unresolved. The CDR3 length is 13 residues. CDR1 is SGHTA and CDR2 is FQGNSA in the germline V gene. The V gene lost 5 bases and the J gene lost 11 bases, with 18 bases spanning the gap. This CDR3 is CASSPSGRTRYTF. The CDR3 nucleotides are TGTGCCAGCAGCCCAAGTGGGCGAACGCGGTACACCTTC.

This clonotype was seen a few times. The rearrangement links TRBV18 to TRBJ1-1; D may be TRBD1 (6 bases). CDR1 is KGHSH, CDR2 LQKENI, per germline. The germline V and J ends were trimmed by 4 bases and 2 bases, with 14 bases remaining between them. The CDR3 runs to 15 residues. CDR3 amino acids: CASSLPTGFNTEAFF. CDR3 nucleotide sequence: TGTGCCAGCTCACTTCCGACAGGCTTCAACACTGAAGCTTTCTTT.

This clonotype showed up just a few times. One end of the junction does not line up with germline, which may come from a read error. The rearrangement joins TRBV12-3 or TRBV12-4 to TRBJ2-1, with 10 bases aligning to TRBD2. This CDR3 region has 12 residues. The CDR3 nucleotides read TGTGCCAGCAGTTTCGGGGCTAGCGGGAGTTCCTTC. Protein sequence: CASSFGASGSSF.

The chain couples TRBV9 to TRBJ2-2, with TRBD1 matching over 7 bases. This CDR3 has 15 residues. CDR1 is SGDLS, CDR2 YYNGEE, per germline. Trimming at V came to 6 bases and at J to 4 bases, leaving 9 bases not matched to a gene. CDR3 sequence (DNA): TGTGCCAGCAATCCAACGGGACAGCCCACCGGGGAGCTGTTTTTT. Translation gives CASNPTGQPTGELFF.

This clonotype has more than one count but fewer than ten. V usage is TRBV6-1 and J usage is TRBJ1-5; perhaps TRBD1 as D (6 bases). Germline CDR1 reads MNHNS; CDR2 reads SASEGT. Deletions cut 3 bases from V and 1 base from J, with 10 bases between. The CDR3 has 15 residues. Written as DNA, the CDR3 is TGTGCCAGCAGTGAGGGGACAAGGAGCAATCAGCCCCAGCATTTT. Its protein is CASSEGTRSNQPQHF.

This clonotype was observed a few times. This sequence joins TRBV10-3 and TRBJ2-2; D is ambiguous. V gave up 3 bases and J gave up 7 bases, with 6 bases separating them. This CDR3 contains 12 residues. From germline, CDR1 is ENHRY and CDR2 SYGVKD. The CDR3 region has the DNA TGTGCCATCAGTGATGGGAACGGGGAGCTGTTTTTT. Translated: CAISDGNGELFF.

In this sample, this clonotype turned up a few times. The CDR3 coding sequence is TGCGCCAGCAGCCAAGCGAGGGGAGGTGGAAACACCATATATTTT. Protein product: CASSQARGGGNTIYF. The J gene is TRBJ1-3, the V gene TRBV4-1; TRBD1 is a possible D gene (5 bases). CDR3 length: 15 residues. The germline CDR1 and CDR2 sequences are MGHRA and YSYEKL. The germline V and J ends were trimmed by 1 base and 3 bases, with 10 bases remaining between them.

This clonotype was detected only a few times. The J gene is TRBJ1-1, the V gene TRBV2; the D gene is possibly TRBD1 (5 bases). The germline CDR1 and CDR2 sequences are SNHLY and FYNNEI. Trimming took off 5 bases at V and 1 base at J, with 11 bases between the two ends. The CDR3 has 14 amino acids. The CDR3, as DNA: TGTGCCAGCAGTCACCCAGGGAGGAACACTGAAGCTTTCTTT. It encodes CASSHPGRNTEAFF. The complete variable domain, with remaining parts taken from reference TRBV2 and TRBJ1-1, reads EPEVTQTPSHQVTQMGQEVILRCVPISNHLYFYWYRQILGQKVEFLVSFYNNEISEKSEIFDDQFSVERPDGSNFTLKIRSTKLEDSAMYFCASSHPGRNTEAFFGQGTRLTVV.

This clonotype was seen just once. V and J are TRBV6-1 and TRBJ2-7; D is possibly TRBD1 or TRBD2 (6 bases each). The CDR3 spans 14 residues. Germline V gene lookup returns CDR1 MNHNS and CDR2 SASEGT. With 8 bases removed from V and 2 bases from J, the gap between germline ends came to 16 bases. The CDR3 reads CASSSRGGTYEQYF. For the CDR3, the DNA is TGTGCCAGCTCTTCGAGAGGGGGGACCTACGAGCAGTACTTC.

The chain is built from TRBV15 and TRBJ1-5; D not resolved. There are 16 residues in the CDR3. V was shortened by 0 bases and J by 0 bases, with 9 bases between the two germline ends. Germline lookup yields CDR1 LNHNV and CDR2 YYDKDF (reference sequence). CDR3 in amino acids: CATSRDIGNSNQPQHF. The CDR3, as DNA: TGTGCCACCAGCAGAGATATCGGTAATAGCAATCAGCCCCAGCATTTT. The full variable domain, with the rest looked up from reference TRBV15 and TRBJ1-5, is DAMVIQNPRYQVTQFGKPVTLSCSQTLNHNVMYWYQQKSSQAPKLLFHYYDKDFNNEADTPDNFQSRRPNTSFCFLDIRSPGLGDTAMYLCATSRDIGNSNQPQHFGDGTRLSIL.

This clonotype has a count of ten or more. This sequence joins TRBV4-1 and TRBJ2-1, with 9 bases identical to TRBD1. There are 16 residues in the CDR3. Germline CDR1 and CDR2: MGHRA and YSYEKL. V lost 4 bases and J lost 7; bases outside the gene matches: 11. The CDR3 DNA reads as TGCGCCAGCAGCCCCCTAACAGGGGGCCTTTTTAATGAGCAGTTCTTC. As protein: CASSPLTGGLFNEQFF.

This clonotype was seen only a few times. The chain links TRBV6-1 to TRBJ2-3; 8 bases align to TRBD2. CDR3 length: 14 residues. Unmatched junction bases numbered 8, after V lost 6 bases and J lost 6 bases. Per germline, CDR1 MNHNS and CDR2 SASEGT. CDR3 in DNA: TGTGCCAGCAGCCTTAGCGGGATCCGGGATACGCAGTATTTT. Residues: CASSLSGIRDTQYF.

The chain has TRBV5-4 and TRBJ2-7, with 8 bases lining up with TRBD1. There are 15 residues in the CDR3. Trimming cost V 4 bases and J 6 bases; bases outside gene matches: 12. In germline, CDR1 is SGHNT, CDR2 YYREEE (reference sequence). The CDR3 spells CASSVLPGTGAEQYF. The CDR3 bases are TGTGCCAGCAGCGTACTACCCGGGACAGGCGCCGAGCAGTACTTC.

V is TRBV20-1 and J is TRBJ1-5; D uncertain. V lost 6 bases and J lost 0, with 9 bases in between. The CDR3 has 13 amino acids. Germline V gene data show CDR1 as DFQATT and CDR2 as SNEGSKA (reference sequence). Here the CDR3 reads CSAPTDSNQPQHF. CDR3 DNA: TGCAGTGCCCCGACGGATAGCAATCAGCCCCAGCATTTT.

This clonotype showed up just a few times. This rearrangement joins TRBV20-1 to TRBJ2-1; the D gene is possibly TRBD2 (7 bases). V lost 1 base, J lost 8 bases, and 21 bases lay in between. This CDR3 spans 16 amino acids. Germline V gene lookup returns CDR1 DFQATT and CDR2 SNEGSKA (reference sequence). CDR3 DNA sequence: TGCAGTGCTAGAGGGTATGGCGGGGGCCGCTATGATGAGCAGTTCTTC. Its translation is CSARGYGGGRYDEQFF.

This clonotype was seen repeatedly, ten times or more. The chain uses TRBV10-3 and TRBJ2-1, with D possibly matching TRBD1 (6 bases). This CDR3 has 11 amino acids. Trimming stripped 6 bases from V and 8 bases from J, with 8 bases between. CDR1 ENHRY and CDR2 SYGVKD come from the germline V gene. This CDR3 is CAISAGDEQFF. DNA for the CDR3: TGTGCCATCAGCGCAGGGGATGAGCAGTTCTTC.

The CDR3 DNA reads as TGTGCCAGCATCCACCTTATACCCTTTGAGCAGTACTTC. Protein product: CASIHLIPFEQYF. V gene TRBV7-9 combines with J gene TRBJ2-7; D not certain. Germline lookup yields CDR1 SEHNR and CDR2 FQNEAQ (reference sequence). Trimming cost V 7 bases and J 7 bases, with 17 bases left between them. The CDR3 loop spans 13 amino acids.

The chain couples TRBV27 to TRBJ2-2; TRBD2 aligns across 10 bases. There are 15 residues in the CDR3. The germline V gene has CDR1 MNHEY and CDR2 SMNVEV (reference sequence). V was clipped by 9 bases and J by 1 base; unmatched bases: 5. CDR3 in DNA: TGTGCCAGTGCTATAGCGGGAGGGAACACCGGGGAGCTGTTTTTT. Amino acid sequence: CASAIAGGNTGELFF.

This clonotype was observed a handful of times. CDR3 coding DNA: TGCGCCAGCAAGGAGCTTGGAACCCAGACCCAGTACTTC. Its protein is CASKELGTQTQYF. The chain combines TRBV10-1 with TRBJ2-5; D unresolved. Germline V lookup: CDR1 WNHNN, CDR2 SYGVQD (reference sequence). The CDR3 consists of 13 residues. V was pared by 7 bases and J by 6 bases, with 15 bases between.

The chain recombines TRBV19 with TRBJ1-4; D is perhaps TRBD1 (5 bases). Germline V gives CDR1 LNHDA, CDR2 SQIVND (reference sequence). The CDR3 has 16 amino acids. The V gene lost 4 bases and the J gene lost 4 bases, with 16 bases spanning the gap. The CDR3 here is CASSTGSGTGNEKLFF. CDR3 DNA: TGTGCCAGTAGTACGGGGTCCGGGACGGGTAATGAAAAACTGTTTTTT.

J is TRBJ2-1 and V is TRBV20-1; D is uncertain. Germline values: CDR1 DFQATT, CDR2 SNEGSKA (reference sequence). The CDR3 consists of 15 residues. V was clipped by 6 bases and J by 4 bases, with 19 bases between them. CDR3 residues: CSANSAARGYNEQFF. For the CDR3, the DNA is TGCAGTGCAAATTCGGCGGCGAGAGGATACAATGAGCAGTTCTTC.

Only a few counts were recorded for this clonotype. CDR3 residues: CASSLRTGVNYEQYF. The CDR3 DNA follows: TGTGCCAGCAGTTTAAGGACAGGGGTGAACTACGAGCAGTACTTC. The V gene is TRBV6-5, the J gene TRBJ2-7, with TRBD1 matching over 9 bases. Germline assignment: CDR1 MNHEY and CDR2 SVGAGI. With 4 bases clipped from V and 3 bases from J, the junction kept 7 bases outside the gene matches. The CDR3 has 15 residues.

In its sample, this clonotype was seen a few times. The genes are TRBV10-3 and TRBJ2-3; 7 bases agree with TRBD1. The V segment lost 6 bases and the J segment 1 base; nucleotides outside the gene matches: 7. In germline, CDR1 is ENHRY, CDR2 SYGVKD. The CDR3 sequence is 15 residues long. CDR3 protein: CAIRKQGSGTDTQYF. The CDR3, as DNA: TGTGCCATCAGGAAACAGGGGTCTGGCACAGATACGCAGTATTTT.

The chain employs TRBV5-1 and TRBJ2-5; 7 bases line up with TRBD1. CDR1 and CDR2 (germline): SGHRS, YFSETQ. V lost 0 bases, J lost 6 bases, and 8 bases stayed unmatched. CDR3 length equals 15 residues. As DNA, the CDR3 is TGCGCCAGCAGCTTGGAGGCTGACAGGGCGCAGACCCAGTACTTC. Encoded protein: CASSLEADRAQTQYF.

This rearrangement joins TRBV28 to TRBJ2-7; D remains ambiguous. The CDR3 sequence is 17 residues long. Trimming removed 4 bases from V and 2 bases from J, with 21 bases in between. Germline values: CDR1 MDHEN, CDR2 SYDVKM. CDR3 in amino acids: CASSSPALGTTTYEQYF. The CDR3 DNA reads as TGTGCCAGCAGTTCCCCCGCTTTAGGTACAACTACCTACGAGCAGTACTTC.

The gene calls are TRBV19 and TRBJ2-1; D assignment may be TRBD1 or TRBD2 (6 bases each). The CDR3 spans 14 residues. Between the trimmed V and J ends, which lost 7 bases and 0 bases, there was a span of 10 bases. Germline CDR1 is LNHDA and CDR2 is SQIVND (reference sequence). This chain's CDR3 is CASNKGGSYNEQFF. The CDR3 DNA follows: TGTGCCAGTAACAAGGGGGGCTCCTACAATGAGCAGTTCTTC.

This clonotype was seen a few times. V and J are TRBV11-2 and TRBJ1-5, with TRBD1 matching over 9 bases. The CDR3 consists of 15 residues. Per the germline V gene, CDR1 is SGHAT and CDR2 is FQNNGV. Trimming at V came to 4 bases and at J to 4 bases, leaving 5 bases not matched to a gene. The CDR3 spells CASSSGQGQNQPQHF. CDR3 nucleotides: TGTGCCAGCAGCTCTGGACAGGGGCAAAATCAGCCCCAGCATTTT.

V is TRBV12-3 or TRBV12-4 and J is TRBJ2-2; 9 bases line up with TRBD2. Unmatched junction bases numbered 7, after V lost 6 bases and J lost 5 bases. This CDR3 spans 15 amino acids. The CDR3 is CASRPLTSGTGELFF. CDR3 nucleotide sequence: TGTGCCAGCAGACCCCTGACTAGCGGAACCGGGGAGCTGTTTTTT.

This clonotype was counted at least ten times. The CDR3 nucleotides are TGTGCCAGCAGTTTGATAGGGGTACCCTACGAGCAGTACTTC. Protein sequence: CASSLIGVPYEQYF. This chain uses TRBV12-3 or TRBV12-4 with TRBJ2-7; D perhaps matches TRBD1 (5 bases). The CDR3 is 14 amino acids. V was cut by 3 bases and J by 2 bases, with 11 bases left in between.